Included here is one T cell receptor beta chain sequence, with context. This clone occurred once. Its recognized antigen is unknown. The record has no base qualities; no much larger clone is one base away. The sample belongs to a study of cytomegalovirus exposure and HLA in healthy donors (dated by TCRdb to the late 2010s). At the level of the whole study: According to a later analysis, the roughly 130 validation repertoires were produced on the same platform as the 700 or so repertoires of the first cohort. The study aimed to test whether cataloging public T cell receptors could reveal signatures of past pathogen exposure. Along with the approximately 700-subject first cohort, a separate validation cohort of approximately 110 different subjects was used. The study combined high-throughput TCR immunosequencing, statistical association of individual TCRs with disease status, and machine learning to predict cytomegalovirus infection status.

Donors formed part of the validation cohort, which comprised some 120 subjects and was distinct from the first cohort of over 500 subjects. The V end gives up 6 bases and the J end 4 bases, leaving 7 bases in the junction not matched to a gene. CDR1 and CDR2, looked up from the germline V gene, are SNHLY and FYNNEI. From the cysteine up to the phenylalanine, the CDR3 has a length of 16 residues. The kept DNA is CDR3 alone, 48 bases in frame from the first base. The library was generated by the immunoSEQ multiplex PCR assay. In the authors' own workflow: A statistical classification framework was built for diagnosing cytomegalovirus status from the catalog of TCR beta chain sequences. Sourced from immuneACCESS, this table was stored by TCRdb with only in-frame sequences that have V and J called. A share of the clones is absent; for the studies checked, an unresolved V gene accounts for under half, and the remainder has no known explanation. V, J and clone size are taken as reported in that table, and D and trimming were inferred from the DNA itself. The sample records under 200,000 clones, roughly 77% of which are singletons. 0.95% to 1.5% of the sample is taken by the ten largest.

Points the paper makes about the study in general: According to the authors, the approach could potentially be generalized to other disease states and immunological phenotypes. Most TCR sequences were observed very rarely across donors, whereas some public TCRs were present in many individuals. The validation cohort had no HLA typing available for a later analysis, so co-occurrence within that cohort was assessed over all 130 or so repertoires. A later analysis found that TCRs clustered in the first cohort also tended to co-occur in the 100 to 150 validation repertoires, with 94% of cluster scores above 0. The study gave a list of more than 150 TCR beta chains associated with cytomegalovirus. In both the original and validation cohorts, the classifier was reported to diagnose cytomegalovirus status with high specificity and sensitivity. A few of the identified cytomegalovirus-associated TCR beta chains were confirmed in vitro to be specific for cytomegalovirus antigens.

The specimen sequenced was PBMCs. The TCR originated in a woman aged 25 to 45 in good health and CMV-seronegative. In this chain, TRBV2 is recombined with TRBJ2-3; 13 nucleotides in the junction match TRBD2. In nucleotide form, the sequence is TGTGCCAGCAGCGATCCCGGGACTAGCGGGGCAGATACGCAGTATTTT. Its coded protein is CASSDPGTSGADTQYF.